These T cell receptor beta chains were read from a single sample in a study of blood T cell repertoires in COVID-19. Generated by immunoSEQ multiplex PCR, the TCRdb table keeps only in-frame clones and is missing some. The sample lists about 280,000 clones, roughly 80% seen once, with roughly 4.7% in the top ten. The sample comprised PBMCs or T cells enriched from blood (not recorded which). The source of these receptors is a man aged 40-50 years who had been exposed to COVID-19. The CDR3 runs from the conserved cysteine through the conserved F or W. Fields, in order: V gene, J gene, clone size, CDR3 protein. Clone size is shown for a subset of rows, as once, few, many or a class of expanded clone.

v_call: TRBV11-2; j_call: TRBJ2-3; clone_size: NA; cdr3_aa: CASSLGTSRSDTQYF
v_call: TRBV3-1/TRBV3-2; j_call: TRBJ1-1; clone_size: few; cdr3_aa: CASSQDERADRSSTEAFF
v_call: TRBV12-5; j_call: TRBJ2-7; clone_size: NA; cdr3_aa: CASGKTGSPYEQYF
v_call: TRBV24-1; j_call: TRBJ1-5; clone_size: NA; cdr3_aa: CATSDYRESGQPQHF
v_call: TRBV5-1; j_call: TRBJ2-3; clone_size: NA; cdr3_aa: CASSTPGLTTSDTQYF
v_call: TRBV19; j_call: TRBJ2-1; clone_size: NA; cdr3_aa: CATLVAGNEQFF
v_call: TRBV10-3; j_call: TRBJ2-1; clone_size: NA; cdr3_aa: CATTGLAGSNEQFF
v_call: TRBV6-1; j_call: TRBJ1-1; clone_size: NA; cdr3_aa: CASSEGGTVNTEAFF
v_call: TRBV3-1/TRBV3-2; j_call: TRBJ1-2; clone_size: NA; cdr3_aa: CASSQDGGPGGYGYTF
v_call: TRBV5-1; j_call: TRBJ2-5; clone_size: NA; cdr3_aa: CASSLGGSPQETQYF
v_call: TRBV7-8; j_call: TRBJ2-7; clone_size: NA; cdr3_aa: CASSLDLAGFEAPYEQYF
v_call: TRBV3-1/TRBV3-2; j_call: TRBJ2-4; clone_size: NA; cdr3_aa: CASSLGLAGGDIQYF
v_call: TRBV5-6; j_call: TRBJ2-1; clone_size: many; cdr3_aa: CASSSIPGTHSYNEQFF
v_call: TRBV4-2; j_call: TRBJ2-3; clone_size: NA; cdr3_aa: CASSQDRGTLTSDTQYF
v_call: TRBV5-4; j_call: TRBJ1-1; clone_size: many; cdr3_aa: CASQLKEVRGTEAFF
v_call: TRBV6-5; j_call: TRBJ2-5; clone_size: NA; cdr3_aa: CASRTHGTQYF
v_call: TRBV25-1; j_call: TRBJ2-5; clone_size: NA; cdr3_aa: CATNYVRTQYF
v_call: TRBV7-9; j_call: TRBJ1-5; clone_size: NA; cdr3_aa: CASSYDRGQGQPQHF
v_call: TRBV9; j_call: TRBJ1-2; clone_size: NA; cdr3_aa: CASSRDRGSFWGGYTF
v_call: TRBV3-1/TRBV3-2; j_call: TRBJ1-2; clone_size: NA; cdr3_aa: CASSQDLGTGLNYGYTF
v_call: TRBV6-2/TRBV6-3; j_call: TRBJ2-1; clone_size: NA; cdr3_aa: CASSYSIGTRRGEQFF
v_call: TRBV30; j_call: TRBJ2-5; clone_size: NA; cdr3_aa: CAWSQAGGPGQETQYF